This paragraph covers one TCR beta chain sequence. Its target is unknown. A CD45RA+ naive subset and a CD45RA-negative memory subset were split from CD4+ cells. Sequencing used immunoSEQ multiplex PCR; TCRdb keeps in-frame clones, though not all of them. The sample has about 980,000 clones; about 80% are singletons. CDR3 length equals 13 residues. The V gene's germline CDR1 is SGHTA and CDR2 FQGNSA. Trimming took 4 bases from V and 6 from J; bases not matched to a gene: 5. The record originates from a study of shared clonotypes between healthy human individuals. Study conclusions and caveats: A reduction in generation probabilities was seen for non-shared clonotypes relative to those shared by all four donors.

Input material: memory CD4+ T cells sorted from blood. Subset defined: CD45RA-negative fraction. The chain couples TRBV7-2 to TRBJ2-7; 8 bases agree with TRBD1. The receptor was isolated from a man aged 18 to 30 in good health. CDR3 nucleotide sequence: TGTGCCAGCAGCTCGGACAGGGCTGGCGAGCAGTACTTC. Protein product: CASSSDRAGEQYF.